The clone carrying this T cell receptor (beta chain) was counted at least ten times. The sample comes from a study of HIV-infected children after antiretroviral therapy interruption. Looking at the study overall: Continuous-treatment samples came from weeks 0, 48 and 150.

Germline V lookup: CDR1 MGHRA, CDR2 YSYEKL. V was trimmed by 4 bases and J by 4 bases, leaving 8 bases between them. The CDR3 sequence is 13 residues long. RNA-based 3' RACE libraries used unique molecular identifiers. TCRdb re-called the 3' RACE reads with MiXCR, one entry per CDR3 protein. The sample lists about 50,000 distinct CDR3 sequences; 3.5% to 5% were seen once. Described treatment: PENTA 11 planned treatment interruption arm or continuous ART arm. The sequencing here drew on CD45RA+ CD4+ T cells from PBMCs, pooled from several time points, taken from a donor given antiretroviral therapy, either interrupted or continuous. Subset described: naive CD4+ CD45RA+ CD45RO- T cells. This clonotype was sampled from a pool of human donors with HIV. The chain carries TRBV4-1 and TRBJ1-5; no firm D call. Written as DNA, the CDR3 is TGCGCCAGCAGCCTGGCAATGAATCAGCCCCAGCATTTT. Encoded protein: CASSLAMNQPQHF.